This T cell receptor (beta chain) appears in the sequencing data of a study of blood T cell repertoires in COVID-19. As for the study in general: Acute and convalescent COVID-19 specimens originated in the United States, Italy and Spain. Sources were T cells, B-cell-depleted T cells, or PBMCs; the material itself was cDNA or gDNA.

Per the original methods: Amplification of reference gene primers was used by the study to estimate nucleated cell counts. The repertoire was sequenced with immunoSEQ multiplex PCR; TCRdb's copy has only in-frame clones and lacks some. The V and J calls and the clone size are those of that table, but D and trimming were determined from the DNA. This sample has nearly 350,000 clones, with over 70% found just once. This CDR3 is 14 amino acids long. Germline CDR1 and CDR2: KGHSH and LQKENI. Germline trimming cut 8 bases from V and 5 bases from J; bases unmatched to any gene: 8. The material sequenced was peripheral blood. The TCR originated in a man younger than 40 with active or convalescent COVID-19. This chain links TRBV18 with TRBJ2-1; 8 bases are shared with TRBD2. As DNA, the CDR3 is TGTGCCAGCCCCCGGGGGGGGCTGAACAATGAGCAGTTCTTC. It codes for CASPRGGLNNEQFF. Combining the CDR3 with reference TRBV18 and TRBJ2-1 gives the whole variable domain NAGVMQNPRHLVRRRGQEARLRCSPMKGHSHVYWYRQLPEEGLKFMVYLQKENIIDESGMPKERFSAEFPKEGPSILRIQQVVRGDSAAYFCASPRGGLNNEQFFGPGTRLTVL.